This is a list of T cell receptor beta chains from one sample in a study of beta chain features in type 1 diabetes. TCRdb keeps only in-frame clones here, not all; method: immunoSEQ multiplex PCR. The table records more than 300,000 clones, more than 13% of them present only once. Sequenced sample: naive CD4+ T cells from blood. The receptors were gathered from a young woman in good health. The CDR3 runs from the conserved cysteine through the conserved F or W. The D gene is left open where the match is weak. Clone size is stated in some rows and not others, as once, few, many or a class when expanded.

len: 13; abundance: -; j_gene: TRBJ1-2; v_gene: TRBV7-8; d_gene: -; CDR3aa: CASSPRDNYGYTF; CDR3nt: TGTGCCAGCAGCCCCCGGGATAACTATGGCTACACCTTC
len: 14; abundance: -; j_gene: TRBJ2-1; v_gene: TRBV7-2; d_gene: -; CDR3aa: CASSLVTVYNEQFF; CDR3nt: TGTGCCAGCAGCTTAGTGACTGTCTACAATGAGCAGTTCTTC
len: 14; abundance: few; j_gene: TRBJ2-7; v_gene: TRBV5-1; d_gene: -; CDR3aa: CASSGGTASYEQYF; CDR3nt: TGCGCCAGCAGCGGGGGGACAGCCTCCTACGAGCAGTACTTC
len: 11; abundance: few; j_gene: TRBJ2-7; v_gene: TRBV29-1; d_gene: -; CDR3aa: CSVSDRGEQYF; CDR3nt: TGCAGCGTTTCGGACCGGGGCGAGCAGTACTTC
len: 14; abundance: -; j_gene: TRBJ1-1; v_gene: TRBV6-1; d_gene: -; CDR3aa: CASSFIPSNTEAFF; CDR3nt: TGTGCCAGCAGTTTTATCCCGTCGAACACTGAAGCTTTCTTT
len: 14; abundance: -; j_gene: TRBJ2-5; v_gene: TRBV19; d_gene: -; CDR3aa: CASRRDSYQETQYF; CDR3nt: TGTGCCAGTAGACGGGACTCGTACCAAGAGACCCAGTACTTC
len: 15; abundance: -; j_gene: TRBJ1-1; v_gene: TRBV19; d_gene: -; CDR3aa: CASSPSGRKNTEAFF; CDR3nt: TGTGCCAGTAGTCCCAGCGGACGGAAGAACACTGAAGCTTTCTTT
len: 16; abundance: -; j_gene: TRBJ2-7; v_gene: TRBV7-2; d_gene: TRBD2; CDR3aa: CASSLVGGLISYEQYF; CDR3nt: TGTGCCAGCAGCTTAGTGGGGGGACTAATCTCCTACGAGCAGTACTTC
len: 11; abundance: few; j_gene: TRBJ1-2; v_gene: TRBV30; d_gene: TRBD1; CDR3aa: CAWRIGTGKRF; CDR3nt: TGTGCCTGGAGAATAGGGACAGGGAAACGCTTC
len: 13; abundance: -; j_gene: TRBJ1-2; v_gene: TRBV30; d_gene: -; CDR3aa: CAWSREVNYGYTF; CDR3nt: TGTGCCTGGAGTCGAGAGGTTAACTATGGCTACACCTTC
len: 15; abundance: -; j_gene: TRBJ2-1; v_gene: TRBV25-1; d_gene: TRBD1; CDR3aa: CASSQNRGRGNEQFF; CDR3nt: TGTGCCAGCAGCCAAAACAGGGGGAGAGGCAATGAGCAGTTCTTC
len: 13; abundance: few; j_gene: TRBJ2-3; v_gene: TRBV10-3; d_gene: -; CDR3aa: CATLASGTDTQYF; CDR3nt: TGTGCCACTCTAGCGTCAGGCACAGATACGCAGTATTTT
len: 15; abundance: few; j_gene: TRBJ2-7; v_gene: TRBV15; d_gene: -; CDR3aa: CATSRGRGVDYEQYF; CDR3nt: TGTGCCACCAGCAGAGGCCGGGGAGTTGATTACGAGCAGTACTTC
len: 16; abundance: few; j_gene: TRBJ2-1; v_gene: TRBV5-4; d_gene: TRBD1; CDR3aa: CASRSGTGGSYNEQFF; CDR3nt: TGTGCCAGCAGATCTGGGACAGGGGGCTCCTACAATGAGCAGTTCTTC
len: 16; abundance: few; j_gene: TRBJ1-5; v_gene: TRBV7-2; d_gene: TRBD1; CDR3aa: CASSLVSRGNHQPQHF; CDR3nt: TGTGCCAGCAGCTTAGTTTCCAGGGGGAATCATCAGCCCCAGCATTTT
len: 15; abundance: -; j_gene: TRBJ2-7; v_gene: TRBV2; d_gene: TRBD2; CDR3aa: CASTGTSGRGREQYF; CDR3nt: TGTGCCAGCACCGGGACTAGCGGGAGAGGTCGCGAGCAGTACTTC
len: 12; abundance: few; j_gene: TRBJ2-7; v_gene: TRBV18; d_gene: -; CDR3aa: CASSPASWEQYF; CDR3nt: TGTGCCAGCTCACCCGCCAGTTGGGAGCAGTACTTC
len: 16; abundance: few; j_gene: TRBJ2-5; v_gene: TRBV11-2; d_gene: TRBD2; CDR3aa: CASRGLRLARQETQYF; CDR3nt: TGTGCCAGCAGGGGACTACGACTAGCGAGGCAAGAGACCCAGTACTTC
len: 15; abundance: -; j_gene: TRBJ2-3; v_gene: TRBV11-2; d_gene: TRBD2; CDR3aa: CASSLPGGSTDTQYF; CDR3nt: TGTGCCAGCAGCCTCCCGGGAGGGAGCACAGATACGCAGTATTTT
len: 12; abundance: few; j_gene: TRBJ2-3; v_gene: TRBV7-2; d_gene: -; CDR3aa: CASSFYTDTQYF; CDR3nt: TGTGCCAGCAGCTTCTACACAGATACGCAGTATTTT
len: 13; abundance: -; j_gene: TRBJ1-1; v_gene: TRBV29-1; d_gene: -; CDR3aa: CSVVVQPNTEAFF; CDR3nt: TGCAGCGTTGTAGTACAGCCGAACACTGAAGCTTTCTTT
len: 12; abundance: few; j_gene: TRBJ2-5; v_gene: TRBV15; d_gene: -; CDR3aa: CATSINQETQYF; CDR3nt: TGTGCCACCAGCATAAACCAAGAGACCCAGTACTTC